This T cell receptor beta chain was captured in a study of CD8 T cell repertoires and HIV-1 epitope variants. Looking at the study overall: Controls included no peptide, Ebola AY9 epitope, and a CMV, EBV, flu pool.

This CDR3 has 16 residues. In germline, CDR1 is SEHNR, CDR2 FQNEAQ (reference sequence). V was pared by 2 bases and J by 0 bases, with 4 bases of the junction left unmatched. Measured with immunoSEQ multiplex PCR; TCRdb has only the in-frame clones, and not every one. This table has thousands of clones, 55% to 80% appearing once. Comment on this clone: Its target is not known.

The TCR comes from a male donor with HIV. The gene calls are TRBV7-9 and TRBJ2-5; TRBD1 aligns across 9 bases. The sample taken for sequencing was cultured CD8+ T cells derived from PBMCs. In DNA, the CDR3 is TGTGCCAGCAGCTTATCAGACAGGGGGAACCAAGAGACCCAGTACTTC. The encoded protein is CASSLSDRGNQETQYF.